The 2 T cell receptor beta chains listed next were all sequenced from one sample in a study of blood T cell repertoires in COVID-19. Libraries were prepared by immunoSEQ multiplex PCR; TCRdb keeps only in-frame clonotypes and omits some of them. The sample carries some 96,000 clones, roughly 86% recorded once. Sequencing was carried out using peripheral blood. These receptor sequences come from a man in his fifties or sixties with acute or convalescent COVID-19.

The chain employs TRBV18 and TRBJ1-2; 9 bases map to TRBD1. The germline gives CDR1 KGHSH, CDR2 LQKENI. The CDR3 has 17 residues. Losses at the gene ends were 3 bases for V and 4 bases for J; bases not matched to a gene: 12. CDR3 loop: CASSPTTPGQGLYGYTF. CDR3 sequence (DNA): TGTGCCAGCTCACCTACTACACCGGGACAGGGACTCTATGGCTACACCTTC.

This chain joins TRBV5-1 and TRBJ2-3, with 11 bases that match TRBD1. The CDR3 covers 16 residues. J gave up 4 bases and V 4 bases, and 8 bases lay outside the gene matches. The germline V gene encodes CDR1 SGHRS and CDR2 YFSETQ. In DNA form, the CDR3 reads TGCGCCAGCAGCAAGGGACAGGGGGTTCCCCCAGATACGCAGTATTTT. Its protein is CASSKGQGVPPDTQYF. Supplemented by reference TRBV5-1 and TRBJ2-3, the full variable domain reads KAGVTQTPRYLIKTRGQQVTLSCSPISGHRSVSWYQQTPGQGLQFLFEYFSETQRNKGNFPGRFSGRQFSNSRSEMNVSTLELGDSALYLCASSKGQGVPPDTQYFGPGTRLTVL.